These 29 T cell receptor beta chains were sequenced from one sample in a study of cytomegalovirus exposure and HLA in healthy donors. Amplification used 60 Vbeta primers and 13 Jbeta primers. Here immunoSEQ multiplex PCR was the method, and the copy in TCRdb shows in-frame clones only, minus some. This table has roughly 120,000 clones, about 8.5% appearing once. Sequenced sample: PBMCs. Receptors originate from a man aged 35 to 55 in good health and CMV-seronegative.

This clone has a handful of counts. V and J are TRBV5-1 and TRBJ1-3, with D unclear. Trimming cost V 4 bases and J 4 bases, with 15 bases left between them. Germline lookup yields CDR1 SGHRS and CDR2 YFSETQ. There are 15 residues in the CDR3. The CDR3, as DNA: TGCGCCAGCAGCAGTGCTGTGGCAGGAGGAAACACCATATATTTT. Protein: CASSSAVAGGNTIYF.

The rearrangement uses TRBV7-9 and TRBJ2-5; D is ambiguous. This CDR3 spans 14 amino acids. Trimming removed 4 bases from V and 4 bases from J, with 13 bases in between. CDR1 is SEHNR and CDR2 is FQNEAQ in the germline V gene (reference sequence). CDR3 in DNA: TGTGCCAGCAGCTCGCCTTCGAGAGGAGAGACCCAGTACTTC. It encodes CASSSPSRGETQYF. The entire variable domain, with the rest obtained from reference TRBV7-9 and TRBJ2-5, is as follows: DTGVSQNPRHKITKRGQNVTFRCDPISEHNRLYWYRQTLGQGPEFLTYFQNEAQLEKSRLLSDRFSAERPKGSFSTLEIQRTEQGDSAMYLCASSSPSRGETQYFGPGTRLLVL.

This clone was seen a few times. The chain links TRBV19 to TRBJ2-5; TRBD1 is a possible D gene (6 bases). The V and J ends lost 5 bases and 5 bases respectively, with 18 bases between them. This CDR3 contains 15 residues. Germline CDR1 LNHDA, CDR2 SQIVND (reference sequence). Here the CDR3 reads CASSLNNRDRETQYF. CDR3 bases: TGTGCCAGTAGTCTCAACAACAGGGACCGGGAGACCCAGTACTTC.

This clone was counted a few times. This chain joins TRBV6-5 and TRBJ2-1; unclear D gene. CDR1 and CDR2 (germline): MNHEY, SVGAGI. The CDR3 covers 14 residues. The V end lost 5 bases, the J end lost 2 bases, and 10 bases lay between the germline ends. The CDR3 region has the DNA TGTGCCAGCAGTCCCCGACTTCCCTACAATGAGCAGTTCTTC. Its protein product is CASSPRLPYNEQFF.

The chain employs TRBV25-1 and TRBJ2-6; no firm D call. CDR3 length: 13 residues. The V and J ends lost 7 bases and 0 bases respectively, with 4 bases between them. Germline CDR1 is MGHDK and CDR2 is SYGVNS. The CDR3 region has the DNA TGTGCCAGCACAAACTCTGGGGCCAACGTCCTGACTTTC. Residues: CASTNSGANVLTF.

This sequence joins TRBV30 and TRBJ1-6; D call uncertain. The CDR3 has 16 amino acids. Trimming removed 4 bases from V and 5 bases from J, with 18 bases in between. Germline V gene lookup returns CDR1 GTSNPN and CDR2 SVGIG (reference sequence). The CDR3 bases are TGTGCCTGGAACCCCTCGGATGTCAGGAATAATTCACCCCTCCACTTT. Its translation is CAWNPSDVRNNSPLHF. The complete variable domain, with remaining parts taken from reference TRBV30 and TRBJ1-6, reads SQTIHQWPATLVQPVGSPLSLECTVEGTSNPNLYWYRQAAGRGLQLLFYSVGIGQISSEVPQNLSASRPQDRQFILSSKKLLLSDSGFYLCAWNPSDVRNNSPLHFGNGTRLTVT.

This clone was observed a handful of times. The genes are TRBV5-1 and TRBJ2-1; perhaps TRBD2 as D (6 bases). The V gene's germline CDR1 is SGHRS and CDR2 YFSETQ. This CDR3 has 15 amino acids. Between the trimmed V and J ends, which lost 0 bases and 6 bases, there was a span of 13 bases. This chain's CDR3 is CASSLDTFGGNEQFF. In DNA, the CDR3 is TGCGCCAGCAGCTTGGATACGTTCGGGGGCAATGAGCAGTTCTTC.

This clone was seen a handful of times. The chain combines TRBV2 with TRBJ1-5; TRBD1 matches 7 bases. V was clipped by 2 bases and J by 5 bases; unmatched bases: 6. The germline CDR1 and CDR2 sequences are SNHLY and FYNNEI. The CDR3 totals 15 residues. CDR3 loop: CASSELGQEYQPQHF. Here the CDR3 DNA reads TGTGCCAGCAGTGAATTAGGACAGGAATATCAGCCCCAGCATTTT.

The J gene is TRBJ2-2, the V gene TRBV7-9; 8 positions agree with TRBD1. The CDR3 extends over 16 amino acids. The V and J ends lost 2 bases and 7 bases, in that order; junction bases with no gene match: 9. Germline V gene data show CDR1 as SEHNR and CDR2 as FQNEAQ (reference sequence). As DNA, the CDR3 is TGTGCCAGCAGCTTACGGGCAGGGGGCGAGATCGGGGAGCTGTTTTTT. Amino acid sequence: CASSLRAGGEIGELFF.

By share of the sample, this clone is large (0.1 to 1%). This CDR3 is also generated by other DNA sequences in the sample. The J gene is TRBJ2-6, the V gene TRBV6-1, with 7 nucleotides matching TRBD1. The CDR3 covers 15 residues. Per the germline V gene, CDR1 is MNHNS and CDR2 is SASEGT. Trimming took 3 bases from V and 4 from J; bases not matched to a gene: 3. The CDR3 protein is CASSEKGAGANVLTF. The DNA for the CDR3 is TGTGCCAGCAGTGAGAAGGGGGCCGGGGCCAACGTCCTGACTTTC.

This clone appeared a few times. The rearrangement joins TRBV6-5 to TRBJ2-5, with unresolved D. V dropped 2 bases and J dropped 1 base, with 8 bases sitting between them. The germline CDR1 and CDR2 sequences are MNHEY and SVGAGI. The CDR3 length is 14 residues. The DNA of the CDR3 is TGTGCCAGCAGTTACGGGCAGGTCCAAGAGACCCAGTACTTC. Protein product: CASSYGQVQETQYF.

This chain connects TRBV15 to TRBJ2-5; 8 bases line up with TRBD2. Germline assignment: CDR1 LNHNV and CDR2 YYDKDF (reference sequence). There are 16 residues in the CDR3. V trimming: 4 bases; J trimming: 5 bases; junction bases outside the gene matches: 12. CDR3 nucleotides: TGTGCCACCAGCAAGGGACGGGGGGGCCTGACGGAGACCCAGTACTTC. The encoded protein is CATSKGRGGLTETQYF.

This chain uses TRBV2 with TRBJ2-7; 8 bases map to TRBD1. The CDR3 is 11 residues long. Germline CDR1 is SNHLY and CDR2 is FYNNEI. CDR3 in DNA: TGTGTAACACAGGGGGAATACGAGCAGTACTTC. This sequence encodes CVTQGEYEQYF.

This clone was found a few times. The V and J genes are TRBV15 and TRBJ2-1; 8 bases align to TRBD1. The junction had 6 bases not matched to a gene; V was cut back by 5 bases and J by 0 bases. The germline V gene has CDR1 LNHNV and CDR2 YYDKDF (reference sequence). The CDR3 contains 16 residues. CDR3 bases: TGTGCCACCAGCGCATGGGACAGGAGCTCCTACAATGAGCAGTTCTTC. Translating it yields CATSAWDRSSYNEQFF. The full variable domain, its missing parts supplied by reference TRBV15 and TRBJ2-1, is DAMVIQNPRYQVTQFGKPVTLSCSQTLNHNVMYWYQQKSSQAPKLLFHYYDKDFNNEADTPDNFQSRRPNTSFCFLDIRSPGLGDTAMYLCATSAWDRSSYNEQFFGPGTRLTVL.

This clone has more than one count but fewer than ten. V is TRBV12-5 and J is TRBJ2-7; perhaps TRBD2 as D (5 bases). Germline loops: CDR1 LGHNT, CDR2 FRNRAP. The CDR3 consists of 13 residues. Trimming pared 7 bases from V and 2 bases from J, leaving 12 bases between. Here the CDR3 DNA reads TGTGCTAGTGCCTCCCGGGAACCCTACGAGCAGTACTTC. It codes for CASASREPYEQYF.

This clone was counted between two and nine times. This chain joins TRBV29-1 and TRBJ2-1, with TRBD1 matching over 10 bases. Trimming at V came to 6 bases and at J to 8 bases, leaving 7 bases not matched to a gene. Per germline, CDR1 SQVTM and CDR2 ANQGSEA. The CDR3 is 13 amino acids. The chain's CDR3 is CSVADRGPDEQFF. The DNA of the CDR3 is TGCAGCGTCGCTGACAGGGGGCCTGATGAGCAGTTCTTC.

The CDR3 bases are TGTGCCAGCAGTGTCGGGGGGGGTGAGCAGTTCTTC. Protein sequence: CASSVGGGEQFF. The rearrangement joins TRBV2 to TRBJ2-1; 8 positions agree with TRBD2. The CDR3 has 12 amino acids. Germline trimming cut 4 bases from V and 9 bases from J; bases unmatched to any gene: 2. CDR1 and CDR2 (germline): SNHLY, FYNNEI.

As regards this clone: A junction end diverges from the germline sequence, so it may reflect a read error. This rearrangement joins TRBV7-8 to TRBJ1-1; 8 nucleotides agree with TRBD1. This CDR3 is 13 amino acids long. Germline V gene sequence: CDR1 SGHVS, CDR2 FQNEAQ. The CDR3: CDSSLGQGIGAFF. The CDR3 nucleotides are TGTGACAGCAGCTTAGGACAGGGCATCGGAGCTTTCTTT.

This clone has just a few counts. CDR3 protein: CASSQDPSSGGAAQFF. The DNA for the CDR3 is TGCGCCAGCAGCCAAGACCCGTCTAGCGGGGGGGCCGCGCAGTTCTTC. The genes are TRBV4-1 and TRBJ2-1; 12 nucleotides line up with TRBD2. In germline, CDR1 is MGHRA, CDR2 YSYEKL. There are 16 residues in the CDR3. Germline trimming cut 0 bases from V and 12 bases from J; bases unmatched to any gene: 9.

This clone was observed a few times. The chain employs TRBV7-2 and TRBJ2-5, with D possibly being TRBD2 (5 bases). There are 14 residues in the CDR3. Trimming cost V 4 bases and J 3 bases, with 12 bases left between them. CDR1 and CDR2 (germline): SGHTA, FQGNSA. The CDR3 DNA reads as TGTGCCAGCAGCTATACACGGGAAAAAGAGACCCAGTACTTC. As protein: CASSYTREKETQYF.

With regard to this clone: Its ends do not fully match the called genes, so a read error is possible. This chain links TRBV7-6 with TRBJ2-3; TRBD2 matches at 7 bases. Per germline, CDR1 SGHVS and CDR2 FNYEAQ. The CDR3 extends over 14 amino acids. CDR3 DNA: TGTGCCAGCAGCTGGAGCGGGAACACAGATGCGCAGTATTTT. It translates to CASSWSGNTDAQYF.

The chain recombines TRBV7-2 with TRBJ1-4; TRBD1 matches 7 bases. The germline gives CDR1 SGHTA, CDR2 FQGNSA. The CDR3 is 15 amino acids. The junction had 6 bases not matched to a gene; V was cut back by 1 base and J by 7 bases. The DNA of the CDR3 is TGTGCCAGCAGCTTAGAGAGGGGGCGCGTTGAAAAACTGTTTTTT. This gives the protein CASSLERGRVEKLFF.

The J gene is TRBJ1-5, the V gene TRBV4-1; a weak D match, TRBD1 (5 bases). V dropped 4 bases and J dropped 7 bases, with 23 bases sitting between them. The length of the CDR3 is 17 residues. Germline CDR1 MGHRA, CDR2 YSYEKL. CDR3: CASSPSPLRGERQPQHF. The CDR3 DNA sequence: TGCGCCAGCAGCCCAAGTCCCCTCCGGGGGGAACGGCAGCCCCAGCATTTT.

There are a few counts of this clone. The chain is built from TRBV5-8 and TRBJ1-5; D is possibly TRBD1 (5 bases). The germline V and J ends were trimmed by 1 base and 6 bases, with 8 bases remaining between them. CDR3 length: 13 amino acids. Germline lookup yields CDR1 SGHTS and CDR2 YDEGEE. CDR3 in amino acids: CASSLQGAQPQHF. The CDR3 nucleotides read TGTGCCAGCAGCTTGCAGGGTGCTCAGCCCCAGCATTTT.

This clone was counted between two and nine times. This chain connects TRBV4-1 to TRBJ2-3; tentatively, D is TRBD2 (7 bases). In germline, CDR1 is MGHRA, CDR2 YSYEKL. The V gene lost 8 bases and the J gene lost 5 bases, with 23 bases spanning the gap. The CDR3 is made up of 16 amino acids. CDR3 loop: CASELTGGGGGDTQYF. The DNA of the CDR3 is TGCGCCAGCGAACTTACTGGGGGGGGCGGGGGAGATACGCAGTATTTT.

CDR3 bases: TGTGCCAGCAGTGCGCAGGCTTACGAGCAGTACTTC. This codes for CASSAQAYEQYF. The chain is built from TRBV2 and TRBJ2-7; D not certain. The CDR3 has 12 residues. V was shortened by 4 bases and J by 4 bases, with 8 bases between the two germline ends. Germline V gene sequence: CDR1 SNHLY, CDR2 FYNNEI.

On this clone itself: Other DNA sequences from this sample encode an identical CDR3 as well. The chain combines TRBV29-1 with TRBJ1-2; TRBD1 matches 10 bases. Losses at the gene ends were 6 bases for V and 1 base for J; bases not matched to a gene: 2. The germline V gene has CDR1 SQVTM and CDR2 ANQGSEA. There are 13 residues in the CDR3. Written as DNA, the CDR3 is TGCAGCGTCCGGGACAGGGGTAACTATGGCTACACCTTC. It encodes CSVRDRGNYGYTF.

The chain is built from TRBV4-3 and TRBJ2-1; 8 nucleotides align to TRBD1. V was pared by 0 bases and J by 1 base, with 2 bases of the junction left unmatched. Germline lookup yields CDR1 LGHNA and CDR2 YSLEER. The length of the CDR3 is 16 residues. CDR3 in amino acids: CASSQERQGSYNEQFF. For the CDR3, the DNA is TGCGCCAGCAGCCAAGAGAGACAGGGGTCCTACAATGAGCAGTTCTTC.

This chain connects TRBV6-5 to TRBJ2-1; 8 positions agree with TRBD2. This CDR3 has 16 amino acids. Germline trimming cut 2 bases from V and 0 bases from J; bases unmatched to any gene: 3. Germline CDR1 and CDR2: MNHEY and SVGAGI. The CDR3, as DNA: TGTGCCAGCAGTTACCAGGGGACTAGCTCCTACAATGAGCAGTTCTTC. As protein: CASSYQGTSSYNEQFF.